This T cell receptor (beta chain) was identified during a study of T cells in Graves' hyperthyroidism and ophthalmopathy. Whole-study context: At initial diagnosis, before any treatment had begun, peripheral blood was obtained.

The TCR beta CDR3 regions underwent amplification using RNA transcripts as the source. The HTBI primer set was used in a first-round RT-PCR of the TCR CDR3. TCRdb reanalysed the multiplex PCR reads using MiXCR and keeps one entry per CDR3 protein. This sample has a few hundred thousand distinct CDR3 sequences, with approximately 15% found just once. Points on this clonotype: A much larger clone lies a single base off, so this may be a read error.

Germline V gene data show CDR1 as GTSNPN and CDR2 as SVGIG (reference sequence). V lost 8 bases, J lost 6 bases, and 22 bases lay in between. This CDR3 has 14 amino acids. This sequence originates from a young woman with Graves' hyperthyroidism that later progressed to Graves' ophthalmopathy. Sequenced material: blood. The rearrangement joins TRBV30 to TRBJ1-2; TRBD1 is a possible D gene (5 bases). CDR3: CAPTGPRFRDGYTF. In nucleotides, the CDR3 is TGTGCCCCCACGGGACCCCGTTTTCGCGATGGCTACACCTTC.